These 20 T cell receptor beta chains share one sample of origin, sequenced in a study of T cells in tuberculosis. Sequenced by immunoSEQ multiplex PCR; TCRdb stores in-frame clones only, minus some. The sample has about 32,000 clones; 94% are singletons. The source material was PBMCs. The receptors were sampled from a donor aged 10 to 29 with latent tuberculosis or without tuberculosis infection.

The genes are TRBV5-1 and TRBJ2-3; TRBD2 matches 9 bases. Germline CDR1 SGHRS, CDR2 YFSETQ. V gave up 0 bases and J gave up 2 bases; unmatched junction bases: 10. CDR3 length equals 18 residues. The CDR3 sequence is CASSLGRASGAFTDTQYF. CDR3 coding DNA: TGCGCCAGCAGCTTGGGACGGGCTAGCGGGGCCTTCACAGATACGCAGTATTTT.

This chain links TRBV20-1 with TRBJ2-1, with no clear D. V was pared by 6 bases and J by 9 bases, with 12 bases between. From germline, CDR1 is DFQATT and CDR2 SNEGSKA (reference sequence). CDR3 length equals 11 residues. The CDR3 reads CSALSSGEQFF. As DNA, the CDR3 is TGCAGTGCCCTATCTAGTGGTGAGCAGTTCTTC.

This clone came up a few times. This chain connects TRBV4-1 to TRBJ1-1; 7 bases agree with TRBD1. Germline CDR1 is MGHRA and CDR2 is YSYEKL. The CDR3 loop spans 14 amino acids. V lost 3 bases, J lost 3 bases, and 4 bases stayed unmatched. In nucleotides, the CDR3 is TGCGCCAGCAGCCATTTGACAGGGCACACTGAAGCTTTCTTT. Its translation: CASSHLTGHTEAFF.

This CDR3 is CSARDSYGYTF. The DNA for the CDR3 is TGCAGTGCTAGGGACAGCTATGGCTACACCTTC. V usage is TRBV20-1 and J usage is TRBJ1-2; tentative D call: TRBD1 (6 bases). The CDR3 length is 11 residues. V lost 3 bases and J 4 bases, leaving 6 bases between the germline ends. CDR1 and CDR2 from the germline V gene are DFQATT and SNEGSKA (reference sequence).

This chain joins TRBV19 and TRBJ1-1; a possible D gene is TRBD1 (6 bases). CDR1 is LNHDA, CDR2 SQIVND, per germline (reference sequence). The CDR3 has 12 residues. Deletions cut 5 bases from V and 11 bases from J, with 15 bases between. CDR3 amino acids: CASSATQGAAFF. The DNA for the CDR3 is TGTGCCAGTAGTGCCACACAGGGTGCGGCTTTCTTT.

The rearrangement joins TRBV5-8 to TRBJ1-1, with D perhaps matching TRBD1 (5 bases). Trimming cost V 1 base and J 3 bases, with 7 bases left between them. CDR1 SGHTS and CDR2 YDEGEE come from the germline V gene. The CDR3 has 13 residues. The CDR3 spells CASSLFRDTEAFF. CDR3 DNA sequence: TGTGCCAGCAGCTTGTTCAGGGACACTGAAGCTTTCTTT.

The chain is built from TRBV7-9 and TRBJ2-7; TRBD2 matches 15 bases. Germline V gene data show CDR1 as SEHNR and CDR2 as FQNEAQ (reference sequence). This CDR3 comprises 18 residues. J was trimmed by 2 bases and V by 0 bases; bases with no gene match: 5. The CDR3 DNA follows: TGTGCCAGCAGCTTAGCCGGACTAGCGGGAGGGCCGGCCTACGAGCAGTACTTC. This translates into CASSLAGLAGGPAYEQYF.

V usage is TRBV30 and J usage is TRBJ2-1; D is perhaps TRBD2 (6 bases). CDR3 length: 14 amino acids. The V end was cut by 4 bases, the J end by 4 bases, with 14 bases between. Germline values: CDR1 GTSNPN, CDR2 SVGIG (reference sequence). The CDR3 spells CAWTEGAGYNEQFF. The CDR3, as DNA: TGTGCCTGGACCGAGGGAGCGGGTTACAATGAGCAGTTCTTC.

The CDR3 sequence: CASSESGGVNSGNTIYF. CDR3 DNA: TGCGCCAGCAGTGAGTCCGGCGGGGTGAACTCTGGAAACACCATATATTTT. The chain carries TRBV10-1 and TRBJ1-3; D is uncertain. Trimming removed 0 bases from V and 0 bases from J, with 12 bases in between. Germline assignment: CDR1 WNHNN and CDR2 SYGVQD (reference sequence). The CDR3 loop spans 17 amino acids.

The CDR3: CASSSLRDSYEQYF. In DNA form, the CDR3 reads TGTGCCAGCAGCTCCCTCCGGGACTCCTACGAGCAGTACTTC. The J gene is TRBJ2-7, the V gene TRBV11-2; tentative D call: TRBD2 (5 bases). CDR3 length: 14 amino acids. The germline V gene has CDR1 SGHAT and CDR2 FQNNGV. Trimming took off 4 bases at V and 0 bases at J, with 10 bases between the two ends.

V usage is TRBV25-1 and J usage is TRBJ2-5, with D possibly matching TRBD2 (5 bases). The CDR3 spans 18 residues. V was cut by 1 base and J by 4 bases, with 22 bases left in between. Germline loops: CDR1 MGHDK, CDR2 SYGVNS. In nucleotides, the CDR3 is TGTGCCAGCAGTGAATTGGGCCAGGACTCCCGGAAGGGAGAGACCCAGTACTTC. Its translation: CASSELGQDSRKGETQYF.

This clone was seen a single time. The chain joins TRBV5-1 to TRBJ2-2; D is unresolved. The CDR3 totals 14 residues. In germline, CDR1 is SGHRS, CDR2 YFSETQ. Trimming took 4 bases from V and 7 from J, leaving 14 bases between them. Here the CDR3 reads CASSEALRFGELFF. The CDR3 DNA follows: TGCGCCAGCAGCGAGGCCCTTCGTTTCGGGGAGCTGTTTTTT. Full variable domain (missing parts from reference TRBV5-1 and TRBJ2-2): KAGVTQTPRYLIKTRGQQVTLSCSPISGHRSVSWYQQTPGQGLQFLFEYFSETQRNKGNFPGRFSGRQFSNSRSEMNVSTLELGDSALYLCASSEALRFGELFFGEGSRLTVL.

V is TRBV9 and J is TRBJ1-4, with 7 positions matching TRBD1. The CDR3 spans 15 residues. Trimming cost V 4 bases and J 8 bases; bases outside gene matches: 11. The germline CDR1 and CDR2 sequences are SGDLS and YYNGEE. The CDR3 loop is CASSPRTGSREKLFF. Here the CDR3 DNA reads TGTGCCAGCAGCCCCCGGACAGGCTCTAGGGAAAAACTGTTTTTT.

The CDR3 sequence is CASTQGRVSPYEQYF. The CDR3 DNA reads as TGTGCCAGCACCCAAGGGAGGGTCAGTCCCTACGAGCAGTACTTC. The genes are TRBV6-1 and TRBJ2-7, with 7 bases fitting TRBD2. The V gene's germline CDR1 is MNHNS and CDR2 SASEGT. The CDR3 spans 15 residues. J was trimmed by 2 bases and V by 7 bases; bases with no gene match: 11.

The chain recombines TRBV30 with TRBJ1-2; 8 nucleotides agree with TRBD1. Germline V gene sequence: CDR1 GTSNPN, CDR2 SVGIG (reference sequence). This CDR3 spans 13 amino acids. The V and J ends lost 2 bases and 2 bases, in that order; junction bases with no gene match: 1. DNA for the CDR3: TGTGCCTGGAGTAACAGGGGGAACTATGGCTACACCTTC. Translating gives CAWSNRGNYGYTF.

The chain couples TRBV10-2 to TRBJ1-5; D uncertain. V was cut by 4 bases and J by 5 bases, with 12 bases left in between. Germline V lookup: CDR1 WSHSY, CDR2 SAAADI. The CDR3 runs to 14 residues. CDR3 in amino acids: CASSVQAFYQPQHF. The CDR3 DNA sequence: TGCGCCAGCAGTGTCCAGGCTTTCTATCAGCCCCAGCATTTT.

The V call is TRBV5-1, the J call TRBJ1-2; perhaps TRBD1 as D (5 bases). CDR1 and CDR2 (germline): SGHRS, YFSETQ. V lost 1 base and J lost 7, with 11 bases in between. The CDR3 is 13 amino acids. Here the CDR3 reads CASSLRAGFGYTF. DNA for the CDR3: TGCGCCAGCAGCTTGAGGGCAGGGTTTGGCTACACCTTC.

The rearrangement links TRBV4-2 to TRBJ1-5; D is unresolved. CDR1 and CDR2 (germline): LGHNA, YNFKEQ. The CDR3 covers 16 residues. V lost 9 bases and J 4 bases, leaving 22 bases between the germline ends. CDR3 DNA sequence: TGTGCCAGTGGTGACGGGGTGCACCCTAGGAATCAGCCCCAGCATTTT. This sequence encodes CASGDGVHPRNQPQHF.

The chain recombines TRBV9 with TRBJ2-3; 8 bases align to TRBD1. This CDR3 is built from 16 residues. The germline CDR1 and CDR2 sequences are SGDLS and YYNGEE. V shed 3 bases and J 6 bases; nucleotides not matched to a gene: 12. The CDR3 nucleotides are TGTGCCAGCAGCGCCAGGGGGCAGGGGGCGCGGGATACGCAGTATTTT. Its protein product is CASSARGQGARDTQYF.

V and J are TRBV7-8 and TRBJ2-3, with a tentative D call TRBD2 (6 bases). This CDR3 has 19 residues. CDR1 SGHVS and CDR2 FQNEAQ come from the germline V gene. V dropped 6 bases and J dropped 0 bases, with 25 bases sitting between them. The DNA for the CDR3 is TGTGCCAGCAGAAAAGGGTACGCTGAGGGACTCCATAGCACAGATACGCAGTATTTT. Its translation: CASRKGYAEGLHSTDTQYF.